A single sample is the source of the 10 T cell receptor beta chains below, sequenced in a study of T cell responses to AZD1222 COVID-19 vaccine. The repertoire was sequenced with immunoSEQ multiplex PCR; TCRdb's copy has only in-frame clones and lacks some. Of approximately 89,000 clones in the sample, about 91% are singletons; the top ten hold roughly 5.4%. The sample was peripheral blood, taken on day 0 of AZD1222 vaccination. Every receptor here comes from an adult in good health.

The chain recombines TRBV28 with TRBJ2-1, with TRBD2 as a possible D gene (6 bases). The CDR3 spans 17 residues. V lost 7 bases and J lost 7, with 26 bases in between. CDR1 is MDHEN, CDR2 SYDVKM, per germline. The chain's CDR3 is CASTLTGTPYRDNEQFF. The CDR3 DNA sequence: TGTGCCAGCACCCTCACCGGGACTCCATACCGGGATAATGAGCAGTTCTTC.

The chain is built from TRBV5-1 and TRBJ2-7, with 8 positions matching TRBD2. The CDR3 contains 15 residues. Unmatched junction bases numbered 9, after V lost 4 bases and J lost 3 bases. Germline V gene data show CDR1 as SGHRS and CDR2 as YFSETQ. The CDR3 protein is CASSPSPGLDYEQYF. The CDR3 nucleotides read TGCGCCAGCAGCCCTTCTCCGGGACTAGACTACGAGCAGTACTTC.

This rearrangement joins TRBV7-8 to TRBJ1-1; D is undetermined. The germline gives CDR1 SGHVS, CDR2 FQNEAQ. The V end lost 7 bases, the J end lost 10 bases, and 25 bases lay between the germline ends. The CDR3 is 15 amino acids. In DNA form, the CDR3 reads TGTGCCAGCACCCCTGCAGGCGAGGTTCTATCGTCAGCTTTCTTT. This codes for CASTPAGEVLSSAFF.

This clone was detected once. The chain employs TRBV7-6 and TRBJ1-1, with a weak D call TRBD1 (5 bases). Germline values: CDR1 SGHVS, CDR2 FNYEAQ. This CDR3 has 16 residues. Trimming shortened V by 1 base and J by 1 base, and 13 bases separated the two germline ends. The CDR3 protein is CASSLVDGQGNTEAFF. CDR3 nucleotide sequence: TGTGCCAGCAGCTTAGTTGATGGCCAGGGGAACACTGAAGCTTTCTTT. Combining the CDR3 with reference TRBV7-6 and TRBJ1-1 gives the whole variable domain GAGVSQSPRYKVTKRGQDVALRCDPISGHVSLYWYRQALGQGPEFLTYFNYEAQQDKSGLPNDRFSAERPEGSISTLTIQRTEQRDSAMYRCASSLVDGQGNTEAFFGQGTRLTVV.

This chain uses TRBV4-3 with TRBJ2-1; 8 nucleotides agree with TRBD2. V lost 1 base, J lost 0 bases, and 14 bases stayed unmatched. Germline V gene sequence: CDR1 LGHNA, CDR2 YSLEER. The CDR3 sequence is 20 residues long. The CDR3 DNA reads TGCGCCAGCAGCCAAGGGATCGGCCTAGCGGGCCTAACCTCCTACAATGAGCAGTTCTTC. It codes for CASSQGIGLAGLTSYNEQFF.

The gene calls are TRBV10-3 and TRBJ2-1; 7 bases are shared with TRBD1. V was pared by 4 bases and J by 8 bases, with 11 bases of the junction left unmatched. Germline CDR1 and CDR2: ENHRY and SYGVKD. CDR3 length equals 15 residues. The CDR3 reads CAISGGEGARYEQFF. CDR3 coding DNA: TGTGCCATCAGTGGGGGCGAGGGGGCTAGGTATGAGCAGTTCTTC.

CDR3 DNA sequence: TGTGCCAGCAGCGGAGGACTAGCGGGAGAGTTTTTAACAGGGGAGCTGTTTTTT. Amino acid sequence: CASSGGLAGEFLTGELFF. This chain joins TRBV9 and TRBJ2-2; 13 positions agree with TRBD2. The J segment lost 8 bases and the V segment lost 3 bases, leaving 13 bases of the junction unmatched. Germline loops: CDR1 SGDLS, CDR2 YYNGEE. CDR3 length equals 18 residues.

This clone is a singleton in its sample. The chain joins TRBV27 to TRBJ1-1; no reliable D call. Germline CDR1 MNHEY, CDR2 SMNVEV (reference sequence). Trimming cost V 0 bases and J 1 base, with 6 bases left between them. This CDR3 spans 14 amino acids. DNA for the CDR3: TGTGCCAGCAGTTTATCCTCCGGGAACACTGAAGCTTTCTTT. This sequence encodes CASSLSSGNTEAFF.

The J gene is TRBJ1-6, the V gene TRBV28, with D tentatively TRBD1 (6 bases). Germline V gene sequence: CDR1 MDHEN, CDR2 SYDVKM. CDR3 size: 13 residues. The V gene lost 7 bases and the J gene lost 10 bases, with 14 bases spanning the gap. DNA for the CDR3: TGTGCCAGCATCCCAGGGGCTTTATCACCCCTCCACTTT. Protein product: CASIPGALSPLHF. Combining the CDR3 with reference TRBV28 and TRBJ1-6 gives the whole variable domain DVKVTQSSRYLVKRTGEKVFLECVQDMDHENMFWYRQDPGLGLRLIYFSYDVKMKEKGDIPEGYSVSREKKERFSLILESASTNQTSMYLCASIPGALSPLHFGNGTRLTVT.

This chain connects TRBV28 to TRBJ1-2, with no clear D. From germline, CDR1 is MDHEN and CDR2 SYDVKM. The CDR3 totals 11 residues. V was cut by 10 bases and J by 0 bases, with 6 bases left in between. The CDR3 region is CATYSNYGYTF. CDR3 nucleotides: TGTGCCACCTACTCTAACTATGGCTACACCTTC.